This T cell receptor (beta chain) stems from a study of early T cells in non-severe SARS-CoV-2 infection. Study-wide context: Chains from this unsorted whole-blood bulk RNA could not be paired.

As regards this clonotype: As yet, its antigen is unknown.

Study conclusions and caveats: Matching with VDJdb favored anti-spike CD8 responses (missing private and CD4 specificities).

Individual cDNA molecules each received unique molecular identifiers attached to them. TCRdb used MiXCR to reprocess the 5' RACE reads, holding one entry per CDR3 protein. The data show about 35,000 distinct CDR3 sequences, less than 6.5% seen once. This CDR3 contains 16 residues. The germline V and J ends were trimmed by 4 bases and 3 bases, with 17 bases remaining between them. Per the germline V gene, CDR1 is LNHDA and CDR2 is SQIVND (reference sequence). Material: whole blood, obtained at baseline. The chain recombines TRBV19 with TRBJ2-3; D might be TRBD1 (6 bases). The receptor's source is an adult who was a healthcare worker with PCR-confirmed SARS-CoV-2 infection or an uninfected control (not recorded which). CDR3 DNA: TGTGCCAGTAGTAGCGCAGGGGTTCGACTAACAGATACGCAGTATTTT. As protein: CASSSAGVRLTDTQYF.